Reported below is one T cell receptor (beta chain). Antigen specificity is unknown. This same CDR3 is encoded by further DNA sequences in the sample. Sequencing used immunoSEQ multiplex PCR; TCRdb keeps in-frame clones, though not all of them. The data show some 340,000 clones, around four fifths seen once. CDR3 size: 15 residues. Looked up from germline, CDR1 is MNHEY and CDR2 is SVGAGI. The V gene lost 1 base and the J gene lost 0 bases, with 8 bases spanning the gap. The data derive from a study of Ad26.COV2.S vaccination and SARS-CoV-2 variants. Treatment given: around 19 received Ad26.COV2.S at low or high dose, single or two shots; several received placebo; per-sample allocation not given. Day 63 after the first injection of vaccine or placebo was the sampling time. Ad26.COV2.S expressed prefusion-stabilized spike from the original Wuhan strain. Study conclusions and caveats: Vaccine recipients surpassed placebo recipients in spike-specific TCR breadth.

Sequencing was performed on peripheral blood, taken in a trial of Ad26.COV2.S vaccine versus placebo. The chain combines TRBV6-5 with TRBJ2-3; D perhaps matches TRBD1 (6 bases). This clonotype originated in a person aged 18-60 years who received the Ad26.COV2.S COVID-19 vaccine or a placebo. CDR3 loop: CASSYLGGSTDTQYF. The CDR3 coding sequence is TGTGCCAGCAGTTACTTAGGGGGTAGCACAGATACGCAGTATTTT.